These 5 T cell receptor beta chains came from one sample sequenced in a study of shared clonotypes between healthy human individuals. Only in-frame clones appear in the TCRdb table, and some are missing; sequencing was by immunoSEQ multiplex PCR. The sample comprises 1.5 million to 2.5 million clones, less than 95% of which are singletons, and roughly 1% rests with the top ten. It was CD45RO-negative cells, positively selected for CCR7, that made up naive CD8 cells, with terminally differentiated effector memory CD45RA+ cells excluded. Input material: naive CD8+ T cells sorted from blood. These receptors all come from a man aged 18 to 29 in good health.

The table lists this clone with a count of one. The V call is TRBV19, the J call TRBJ1-2; no firm D call. CDR1 is LNHDA, CDR2 SQIVND, per germline (reference sequence). There are 14 residues in the CDR3. V was shortened by 7 bases and J by 4 bases, with 16 bases between the two germline ends. CDR3 in amino acids: CASNSASTPYGYTF. The CDR3, as DNA: TGTGCCAGTAATTCGGCCAGTACCCCCTATGGCTACACCTTC.

The J gene is TRBJ2-1, the V gene TRBV5-1, with D possibly matching TRBD1 (5 bases). V lost 6 bases and J lost 4, with 17 bases in between. The CDR3 is 15 amino acids. Germline CDR1 is SGHRS and CDR2 is YFSETQ. The CDR3 loop is CASIAGRVIYNEQFF. As DNA, the CDR3 is TGCGCCAGCATTGCAGGGCGAGTTATTTACAATGAGCAGTTCTTC.

This chain uses TRBV6-5 with TRBJ1-4; D is undetermined. This CDR3 is built from 14 residues. In germline, CDR1 is MNHEY, CDR2 SVGAGI. The ends were cut back, 5 bases at V and 10 bases at J, with 17 bases in the middle. The CDR3 DNA reads as TGTGCCAGCAGTCTTTCATCGGGTCGGGGAAAACTGTTTTTT. Its translation: CASSLSSGRGKLFF.

The genes are TRBV10-1 and TRBJ2-2; maybe TRBD2 (6 bases). Germline-derived CDR1 and CDR2 are WNHNN and SYGVQD (reference sequence). The length of the CDR3 is 15 residues. V was shortened by 8 bases and J by 0 bases, with 13 bases between the two germline ends. Written as DNA, the CDR3 is TGCGCCAGCGGGGGAGGACAAACGAACACCGGGGAGCTGTTTTTT. It codes for CASGGGQTNTGELFF.

This clone was seen just once. Compared with germline, one end of the junction differs, possibly owing to a read error. The chain has TRBV5-1 and TRBJ2-1; D unresolved. CDR3 size: 14 residues. Germline loops: CDR1 SGHRS, CDR2 YFSETQ. Here the CDR3 DNA reads TGCGCCAGCAGCTGGACGGATACCTACAGTGAGCAGTTCTTC. Residues: CASSWTDTYSEQFF.